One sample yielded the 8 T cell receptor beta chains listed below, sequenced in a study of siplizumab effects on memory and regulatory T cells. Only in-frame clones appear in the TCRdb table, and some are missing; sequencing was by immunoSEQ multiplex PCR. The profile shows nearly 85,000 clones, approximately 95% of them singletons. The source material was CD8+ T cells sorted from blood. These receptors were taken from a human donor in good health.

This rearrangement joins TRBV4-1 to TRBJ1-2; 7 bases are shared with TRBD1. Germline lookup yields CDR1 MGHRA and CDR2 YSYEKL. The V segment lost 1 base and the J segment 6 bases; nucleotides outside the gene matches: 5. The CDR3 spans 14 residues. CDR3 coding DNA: TGCGCCAGCAGCCAAGCCGGGACAGACAATGGCTACACCTTC. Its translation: CASSQAGTDNGYTF.

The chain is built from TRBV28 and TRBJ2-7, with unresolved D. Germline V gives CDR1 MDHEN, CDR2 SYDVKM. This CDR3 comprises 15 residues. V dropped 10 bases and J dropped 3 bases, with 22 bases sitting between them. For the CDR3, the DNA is TGTGCCACCTCCAGAAACCGTCCTTCATACTACGAGCAGTACTTC. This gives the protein CATSRNRPSYYEQYF.

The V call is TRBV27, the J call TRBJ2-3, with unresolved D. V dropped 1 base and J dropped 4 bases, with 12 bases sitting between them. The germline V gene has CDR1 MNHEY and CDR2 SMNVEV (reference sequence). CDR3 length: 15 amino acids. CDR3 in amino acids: CASSLYRPLADTQYF. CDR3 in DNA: TGTGCCAGCAGTTTATACCGACCGCTCGCAGATACGCAGTATTTT.

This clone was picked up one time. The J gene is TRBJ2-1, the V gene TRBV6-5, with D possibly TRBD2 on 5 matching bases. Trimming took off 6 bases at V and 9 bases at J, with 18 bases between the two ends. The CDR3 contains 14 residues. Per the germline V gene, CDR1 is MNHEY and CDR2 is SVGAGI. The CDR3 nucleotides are TGTGCCAGCAGCCCCCCCCGAGGGCCCACTGAGCAGTTCTTC. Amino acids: CASSPPRGPTEQFF.

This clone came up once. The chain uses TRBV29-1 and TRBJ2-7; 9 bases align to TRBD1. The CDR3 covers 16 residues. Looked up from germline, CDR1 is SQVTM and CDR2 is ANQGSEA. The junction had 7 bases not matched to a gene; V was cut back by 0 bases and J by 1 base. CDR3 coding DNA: TGCAGCGTTGAAGATCCCGACAGGGGGAAGTCCTACGAGCAGTACTTC. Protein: CSVEDPDRGKSYEQYF.

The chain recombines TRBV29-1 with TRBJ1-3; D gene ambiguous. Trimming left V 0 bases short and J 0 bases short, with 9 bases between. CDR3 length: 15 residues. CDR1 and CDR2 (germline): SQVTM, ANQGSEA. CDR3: CSVEDWGDSGNTIYF. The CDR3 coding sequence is TGCAGCGTTGAAGATTGGGGAGACTCTGGAAACACCATATATTTT.

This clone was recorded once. CDR3 nucleotides: TGTGCCAGTAGTTCAGGCAGAAGGTATGGCTACACCTTC. It yields the protein CASSSGRRYGYTF. The chain couples TRBV19 to TRBJ1-2, with unresolved D. The CDR3 spans 13 residues. The germline V gene encodes CDR1 LNHDA and CDR2 SQIVND (reference sequence). V lost 5 bases and J lost 5, with 12 bases in between.

The CDR3 spells CASGGTGGAPYEQYF. For the CDR3, the DNA is TGTGCTAGTGGTGGGACAGGGGGCGCACCCTACGAGCAGTACTTC. This chain links TRBV12-5 with TRBJ2-7, with 12 bases aligning to TRBD1. This CDR3 has 15 amino acids. Germline CDR1 LGHNT, CDR2 FRNRAP. V lost 5 bases, J lost 2 bases, and 4 bases stayed unmatched.